The next 27 T cell receptor beta chains were all read from a single sample in a study of cytomegalovirus exposure and HLA in healthy donors. This PCR relied on a set of 60 Vbeta primers and 13 Jbeta primers. Clones were sequenced by immunoSEQ multiplex PCR, and TCRdb holds only the in-frame ones, with some missing. This table holds around 200,000 clones, 79% found once. The sequencing sample was made of PBMCs. The receptor set was obtained from a woman in her forties or fifties in good health and CMV-seronegative.

The gene calls are TRBV27 and TRBJ2-1, with 16 bases aligning to TRBD2. The V gene end was trimmed by 5 bases and the J gene end by 2 bases; junction bases not matched to a gene: 6. CDR3 size: 18 residues. CDR1 is MNHEY and CDR2 is SMNVEV in the germline V gene (reference sequence). CDR3 DNA sequence: TGTGCCAGCAGTCCATCGGGACTAGCGGGGGGGCCCTACAATGAGCAGTTCTTC. Its translation is CASSPSGLAGGPYNEQFF.

The CDR3 sequence is CASSQGVLVYNEQFF. The CDR3 DNA sequence: TGTGCCAGCAGCCAGGGGGTTCTGGTCTACAATGAGCAGTTCTTC. The rearrangement uses TRBV7-9 and TRBJ2-1, with 7 bases matching TRBD1. Germline lookup yields CDR1 SEHNR and CDR2 FQNEAQ (reference sequence). V trimming: 5 bases; J trimming: 3 bases; junction bases outside the gene matches: 7. The CDR3 is 15 amino acids.

The CDR3 coding sequence is TGTGCCAGCAGCTTAGGTACGGGGGTGCTAGCCAAAAACATTCAGTACTTC. This codes for CASSLGTGVLAKNIQYF. V is TRBV13 and J is TRBJ2-4, with D possibly being TRBD2 (6 bases). The CDR3 is made up of 17 amino acids. The germline CDR1 and CDR2 sequences are PRHDT and FYEKMQ (reference sequence). Between the trimmed V and J ends, which lost 0 bases and 0 bases, there was a span of 12 bases. Full variable domain (rest looked up from reference TRBV13 and TRBJ2-4): AAGVIQSPRHLIKEKRETATLKCYPIPRHDTVYWYQQGPGQDPQFLISFYEKMQSDKGSIPDRFSAQQFSDYHSELNMSSLELGDSALYFCASSLGTGVLAKNIQYFGAGTRLSVL.

The chain joins TRBV10-3 to TRBJ1-1, with 7 bases that match TRBD1. The CDR3 extends over 14 amino acids. CDR1 ENHRY and CDR2 SYGVKD come from the germline V gene. The ends lost 5 bases at V and 1 base at J; junction bases unmatched: 4. The CDR3 DNA follows: TGTGCCATCAGTCCGGGACAGCAGAACACTGAAGCTTTCTTT. Translated, it gives CAISPGQQNTEAFF.

This clone has only a few counts. The rearrangement links TRBV28 to TRBJ2-2; 8 positions match TRBD1. After removal of 3 bases from V and 5 bases from J, the junction contained 8 bases not matched to a gene. CDR3 length: 16 residues. Germline V gene lookup returns CDR1 MDHEN and CDR2 SYDVKM. This CDR3 is CASSLVGQGSTGELFF. The CDR3, as DNA: TGTGCCAGCAGTTTGGTAGGACAGGGTAGTACCGGGGAGCTGTTTTTT.

This chain connects TRBV18 to TRBJ1-3; D uncertain. Trimming left V 2 bases short and J 0 bases short, with 5 bases between. CDR1 KGHSH and CDR2 LQKENI come from the germline V gene. The CDR3 is made up of 14 amino acids. The DNA of the CDR3 is TGTGCCAGCTCACCAGACTACTCTGGAAACACCATATATTTT. Translated: CASSPDYSGNTIYF.

The chain has TRBV4-3 and TRBJ2-5; possibly TRBD2 for D (7 bases). Trimming took 1 base from V and 1 from J, leaving 13 bases between them. This CDR3 is built from 16 residues. The germline gives CDR1 LGHNA, CDR2 YSLEER. The CDR3, as DNA: TGCGCCAGCAGCCAAGGCACGGGGGGCTCCCAAGAGACCCAGTACTTC. The encoded protein is CASSQGTGGSQETQYF.

DNA of the CDR3: TGCGCCAGCAGCTTGGAATTGGTGGCAGGGGGCCACGAGCAGTACTTC. It is translated as CASSLELVAGGHEQYF. J is TRBJ2-7 and V is TRBV5-1, with 8 nucleotides matching TRBD1. Germline V gives CDR1 SGHRS, CDR2 YFSETQ. Trimming cost V 0 bases and J 5 bases; bases outside gene matches: 10. The CDR3 sequence is 16 residues long.

This clone was seen a single time. The chain combines TRBV5-4 with TRBJ2-5, with 9 bases fitting TRBD2. The DNA end lines up better with TRBJ2-7; the J call may be wrong. From germline, CDR1 is SGHNT and CDR2 YYREEE (reference sequence). The CDR3 runs to 17 residues. CDR3 region: CASSPGAGLAGSYEQYF. The CDR3 region has the DNA TGTGCCAGCAGCCCAGGGGCTGGGCTAGCGGGAAGCTACGAGCAGTACTTC.

This clone was detected only once. This chain connects TRBV25-1 to TRBJ2-5; 10 positions match TRBD2. V was clipped by 2 bases and J by 4 bases; unmatched bases: 7. Germline V CDR1 and CDR2: MGHDK, SYGVNS. The CDR3 spans 16 residues. The CDR3 reads CASSELAGVFLETQYF. CDR3 in DNA: TGTGCCAGCAGTGAACTAGCGGGGGTATTTCTAGAGACCCAGTACTTC.

The chain carries TRBV10-3 and TRBJ2-1; D not certain. Germline loops: CDR1 ENHRY, CDR2 SYGVKD. The CDR3 is made up of 12 amino acids. V was pared by 0 bases and J by 7 bases, with 4 bases between. The CDR3 spells CAISESRNEQFF. In DNA form, the CDR3 reads TGTGCCATCAGTGAGTCGAGAAATGAGCAGTTCTTC.

The chain links TRBV7-2 to TRBJ1-3; 8 bases align to TRBD1. The junction had 4 bases not matched to a gene; V was cut back by 5 bases and J by 4 bases. CDR1 is SGHTA and CDR2 is FQGNSA in the germline V gene. CDR3 length: 14 residues. CDR3: CASSGRTGGNTIYF. CDR3 sequence (DNA): TGTGCCAGCAGCGGAAGGACAGGGGGAAACACCATATATTTT.

The CDR3 bases are TGTGCCAGCCGGGACAGGGGTGGCCAGCCCCAGCATTTT. Amino acids: CASRDRGGQPQHF. This chain joins TRBV19 and TRBJ1-5; 10 bases agree with TRBD1. CDR1 is LNHDA and CDR2 is SQIVND in the germline V gene (reference sequence). The CDR3 spans 13 residues. J was trimmed by 7 bases and V by 9 bases; bases with no gene match: 6.

CDR3: CASSLPAGGSYEQYF. CDR3 DNA sequence: TGTGCCAGCAGTTTACCCGCGGGAGGGTCCTACGAGCAGTACTTC. This chain uses TRBV28 with TRBJ2-7, with 9 positions matching TRBD2. Germline loops: CDR1 MDHEN, CDR2 SYDVKM. CDR3 length equals 15 residues. Trimming took 2 bases from V and 1 from J; bases not matched to a gene: 3.

This clone showed up just a few times. The genes are TRBV7-2 and TRBJ1-5, with 7 bases identical to TRBD1. The J segment lost 5 bases and the V segment lost 4 bases, leaving 5 bases of the junction unmatched. The CDR3 spans 14 residues. Germline V gene sequence: CDR1 SGHTA, CDR2 FQGNSA. CDR3 bases: TGTGCCAGCAGCTCCCGACAGGGCTATCAGCCCCAGCATTTT. It yields the protein CASSSRQGYQPQHF.

The chain is built from TRBV2 and TRBJ1-6; TRBD1 agrees at 7 bases. The germline CDR1 and CDR2 sequences are SNHLY and FYNNEI. This CDR3 is 14 amino acids long. J lost 10 bases, V lost 7 bases, and 10 bases had no gene match. CDR3 amino acids: CASTRQGPSSPLHF. Written as DNA, the CDR3 is TGTGCCAGCACACGACAGGGTCCTTCCTCACCCCTCCACTTT.

This chain uses TRBV7-9 with TRBJ2-3; D gene ambiguous. This CDR3 is built from 16 residues. In germline, CDR1 is SEHNR, CDR2 FQNEAQ (reference sequence). The ends were cut back, 1 base at V and 0 bases at J, with 11 bases in the middle. CDR3: CASSLGVVGSTDTQYF. The CDR3 coding sequence is TGTGCCAGCAGCTTAGGGGTAGTCGGGAGCACAGATACGCAGTATTTT.

The chain combines TRBV7-8 with TRBJ1-3; possibly TRBD1 for D (5 bases). CDR1 and CDR2 (germline): SGHVS, FQNEAQ. Between the trimmed V and J ends, which lost 5 bases and 4 bases, there was a span of 21 bases. This CDR3 region has 17 residues. CDR3 in amino acids: CASSPKGAVAGGNTIYF. For the CDR3, the DNA is TGTGCCAGCAGCCCTAAAGGGGCCGTGGCAGGAGGAAACACCATATATTTT.

The rearrangement joins TRBV30 to TRBJ1-5, with D unclear. The CDR3 length is 14 residues. Trimming cost V 5 bases and J 4 bases, with 15 bases left between them. CDR1 is GTSNPN and CDR2 is SVGIG in the germline V gene (reference sequence). CDR3 DNA: TGTGCCTGGGGGAGTACAGCCCCTAATCAGCCCCAGCATTTT. This sequence encodes CAWGSTAPNQPQHF.

In this sample, this clone turned up a few times. The genes are TRBV14 and TRBJ1-2; D uncertain. From germline, CDR1 is SGHDN and CDR2 FVKESK. The CDR3 length is 15 residues. Deletions cut 1 base from V and 3 bases from J, with 12 bases between. CDR3: CASSQGGFYDYGYTF. CDR3 in DNA: TGTGCCAGCAGCCAAGGAGGATTCTACGACTATGGCTACACCTTC.

The chain uses TRBV7-8 and TRBJ1-1; TRBD1 is a possible D gene (5 bases). The CDR3 contains 16 residues. Germline V gene sequence: CDR1 SGHVS, CDR2 FQNEAQ. V was clipped by 2 bases and J by 5 bases, with 18 bases between them. The CDR3 DNA reads TGTGCCAGCAGCTTAATTAGCGGGGGTCGGCGGACTGAAGCTTTCTTT. It yields the protein CASSLISGGRRTEAFF.

This chain uses TRBV15 with TRBJ2-7; 9 bases map to TRBD1. The J segment lost 5 bases and the V segment lost 0 bases, leaving 8 bases of the junction unmatched. The CDR3 is 16 amino acids. The germline V gene encodes CDR1 LNHNV and CDR2 YYDKDF (reference sequence). The CDR3 protein is CATSRDARQGVHEQYF. The CDR3 DNA reads TGTGCCACCAGCAGAGATGCCCGACAGGGGGTTCACGAGCAGTACTTC.

The genes are TRBV6-5 and TRBJ1-2; possibly TRBD1 for D (6 bases). V shed 4 bases and J shed 2 bases, with 14 bases lying between them. CDR1 and CDR2 (germline): MNHEY, SVGAGI. The CDR3 spans 15 residues. DNA for the CDR3: TGTGCCAGCAGTTCCCCGGGACAATTCAACTATGGCTACACCTTC. Translating gives CASSSPGQFNYGYTF.

V gene TRBV11-2 combines with J gene TRBJ2-5; 11 nucleotides match TRBD1. The junction had 7 bases not matched to a gene; V was cut back by 8 bases and J by 5 bases. This CDR3 region has 14 residues. Germline assignment: CDR1 SGHAT and CDR2 FQNNGV. This CDR3 is CASLTDRGPETQYF. The DNA for the CDR3 is TGTGCCAGCCTTACGGACAGGGGGCCGGAGACCCAGTACTTC. The complete variable domain, with remaining parts taken from reference TRBV11-2 and TRBJ2-5, reads EAGVAQSPRYKIIEKRQSVAFWCNPISGHATLYWYQQILGQGPKLLIQFQNNGVVDDSQLPKDRFSAERLKGVDSTLKIQPAKLEDSAVYLCASLTDRGPETQYFGPGTRLLVL.

For this clone: This specimen includes other DNA sequences encoding the same CDR3. The genes are TRBV7-2 and TRBJ1-5, with 8 bases aligning to TRBD1. The CDR3 totals 15 residues. J lost 4 bases, V lost 1 base, and 3 bases had no gene match. Germline CDR1 and CDR2: SGHTA and FQGNSA. CDR3 coding DNA: TGTGCCAGCAGCTTAGAGACAGGGGTGAATCAGCCCCAGCATTTT. This translates into CASSLETGVNQPQHF.

The chain uses TRBV5-1 and TRBJ2-7; TRBD1 might be the D (6 bases). The CDR3 spans 15 residues. Looked up from germline, CDR1 is SGHRS and CDR2 is YFSETQ. The V end lost 4 bases, the J end lost 2 bases, and 16 bases lay between the germline ends. The CDR3 coding sequence is TGCGCCAGCAGCCCCACGACAGGTACCGCCTACGAGCAGTACTTC. This translates into CASSPTTGTAYEQYF.

The V and J genes are TRBV28 and TRBJ1-2; D may be TRBD1 (6 bases). The CDR3 sequence is 15 residues long. Trimming removed 6 bases at V and 7 bases at J, with 21 bases between. CDR1 MDHEN and CDR2 SYDVKM come from the germline V gene. This CDR3 is CASRRNTGITIGYTF. The DNA of the CDR3 is TGTGCCAGCAGACGAAACACAGGGATAACTATTGGCTACACCTTC.